Listed here are 8 T cell receptor beta chains from one sample, sequenced in a study of a mutant IDH1 vaccine in newly diagnosed glioma. Specified time point: baseline, week 1 (first vaccination visit). Described treatment: pre-vaccination baseline after standard-of-care therapy. The repertoire was sequenced with immunoSEQ multiplex PCR; TCRdb's copy has only in-frame clones and lacks some. Of over 30,000 clones in the sample, more than 70% were seen once. The sample in question was peripheral blood mononuclear cells (PBMCs), obtained from a glioma patient treated with radiotherapy, temozolomide or both. The receptors were gathered from a man between 50 and 59 years old with glioma. Some clones in this sample may be carry-over from other donors' samples.

This clone was observed a few times. The chain couples TRBV27 to TRBJ1-5; TRBD1 is a possible D gene (5 bases). This CDR3 region has 13 residues. V gave up 6 bases and J gave up 9 bases, with 15 bases separating them. CDR1 MNHEY and CDR2 SMNVEV come from the germline V gene (reference sequence). The CDR3, as DNA: TGTGCCAGCAGACCCGGGGGTTCTACGCCCCAGCATTTT. It specifies CASRPGGSTPQHF.

The genes are TRBV19 and TRBJ2-3; D is perhaps TRBD1 (6 bases). Trimming pared 5 bases from V and 8 bases from J, leaving 17 bases between. In germline, CDR1 is LNHDA, CDR2 SQIVND (reference sequence). The CDR3 extends over 14 amino acids. The CDR3 here is CASSGRTDTTTQYF. The CDR3 bases are TGTGCCAGTAGTGGCAGGACAGACACCACTACGCAGTATTTT.

A few counts support this clone. The chain carries TRBV7-9 and TRBJ2-7, with no clear D. The germline gives CDR1 SEHNR, CDR2 FQNEAQ (reference sequence). V was cut by 3 bases and J by 5 bases, with 5 bases left in between. CDR3 length: 11 residues. The CDR3 DNA follows: TGTGCCAGCAGCTTCAGTGACGAGCAGTACTTC. Its protein product is CASSFSDEQYF.

This chain uses TRBV7-2 with TRBJ2-3; 12 bases line up with TRBD2. Germline loops: CDR1 SGHTA, CDR2 FQGNSA. With V trimmed by 3 bases and J by 9 bases, 16 bases remained unmatched. The CDR3 runs to 18 residues. In DNA, the CDR3 is TGTGCCAGCAGCTTCTGGGGGGCTAGCGGGGGGGCGAAGCGGACGCAGTATTTT. It is translated as CASSFWGASGGAKRTQYF. The complete variable domain, with remaining parts taken from reference TRBV7-2 and TRBJ2-3, reads GAGVSQSPSNKVTEKGKDVELRCDPISGHTALYWYRQSLGQGLEFLIYFQGNSAPDKSGLPSDRFSAERTGGSVSTLTIQRTQQEDSAVYLCASSFWGASGGAKRTQYFGPGTRLTVL.

CDR3 DNA: TGCGCCAGCAGCTTACTCCCAGATACTAACTATGGCTACACCTTC. Amino acids: CASSLLPDTNYGYTF. This chain uses TRBV5-1 with TRBJ1-2, with D unclear. V dropped 2 bases and J dropped 0 bases, with 11 bases sitting between them. This CDR3 contains 15 residues. Germline CDR1 is SGHRS and CDR2 is YFSETQ.

This chain links TRBV14 with TRBJ1-2, with TRBD1 matching over 10 bases. J was trimmed by 4 bases and V by 3 bases; bases with no gene match: 5. This CDR3 spans 15 amino acids. Germline loops: CDR1 SGHDN, CDR2 FVKESK. The CDR3 coding sequence is TGTGCCAGCAGCCAGGCGGGACAGGGGAGCTATGGCTACACCTTC. It translates to CASSQAGQGSYGYTF.

This clone was observed once. V is TRBV27 and J is TRBJ1-1, with 8 bases fitting TRBD1. Germline V gives CDR1 MNHEY, CDR2 SMNVEV (reference sequence). J was trimmed by 0 bases and V by 5 bases; bases with no gene match: 2. There are 14 residues in the CDR3. The CDR3 sequence: CASSIQGVNTEAFF. The CDR3 nucleotides are TGTGCCAGCAGTATACAGGGGGTGAACACTGAAGCTTTCTTT.

The chain couples TRBV7-9 to TRBJ2-2, with 13 bases identical to TRBD2. CDR1 and CDR2 (germline): SEHNR, FQNEAQ (reference sequence). The CDR3 is 19 amino acids. V shed 5 bases, J shed 4 bases, and the junction held 13 bases outside the gene matches. The CDR3: CASSPRTSGGDSITGELFF. The CDR3 bases are TGTGCCAGCAGCCCCCGGACTAGCGGGGGAGACTCAATCACCGGGGAGCTGTTTTTT.